The present entry profiles one T cell receptor (beta chain) with its context. The data stem from a study of identical twins. A universal primer site arose from template switching, and cDNA bore unique molecular identifiers. TCRdb re-called the 5' RACE reads with MiXCR, one entry per CDR3 protein. Counted here are roughly 690,000 distinct CDR3 sequences, 21% occurring once; the ten biggest clones make up more than 4%. Germline V gene lookup returns CDR1 LNHNV and CDR2 YYDKDF (reference sequence). V was cut by 3 bases and J by 11 bases, with 16 bases left in between. The CDR3 consists of 13 residues. These data also featured in a second study, about T cells expressing NK-cell markers.

V gene TRBV15 combines with J gene TRBJ1-1; D is possibly TRBD1 (6 bases). The receptor comes from a woman aged 18-29 years in good health. Sample: PBMCs. The CDR3 reads CATSSVRGLGAFF. The CDR3 bases are TGTGCCACCAGCAGTGTCCGGGGGCTGGGTGCTTTCTTT.